The clone carrying this TCR beta chain was found a few times. This specimen comes from a study of T cells after yellow fever vaccination. Each CDR3 protein gets one entry after TCRdb re-called the 5' RACE reads with MiXCR. The data hold over 300,000 distinct CDR3 sequences, with roughly 4.3% observed a single time. The CDR3 loop spans 14 amino acids. Trimming stripped 1 base from V and 0 bases from J, with 7 bases between. Germline CDR1 SGHRS, CDR2 YFSETQ. The input for sequencing was PBMCs, taken 5 days after the yellow fever booster vaccination. The chain uses TRBV5-1 and TRBJ1-1; D unresolved. This receptor was taken from a man aged 18 to 29 who received the YFV17D yellow fever vaccine. The CDR3 region has the DNA TGCGCCAGCAGCTTGAACGGCATGAACACTGAAGCTTTCTTT. This encodes CASSLNGMNTEAFF.